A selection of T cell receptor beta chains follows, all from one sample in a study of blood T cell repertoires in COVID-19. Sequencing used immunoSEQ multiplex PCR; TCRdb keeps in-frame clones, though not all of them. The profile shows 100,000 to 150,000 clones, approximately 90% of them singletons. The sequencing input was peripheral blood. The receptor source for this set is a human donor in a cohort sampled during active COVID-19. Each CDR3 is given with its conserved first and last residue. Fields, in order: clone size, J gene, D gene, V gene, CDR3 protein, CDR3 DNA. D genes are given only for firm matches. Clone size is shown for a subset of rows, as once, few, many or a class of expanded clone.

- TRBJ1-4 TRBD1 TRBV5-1 CASSLGTATNEKLFF TGCGCCAGCAGCCTAGGGACAGCAACTAATGAAAAACTGTTTTTT
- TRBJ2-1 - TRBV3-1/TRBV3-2 CASSQVPGSDEQFF TGTGCCAGCAGCCAAGTCCCAGGTAGCGATGAGCAGTTCTTC
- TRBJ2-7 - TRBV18 CASSPKQELSYEQYF TGTGCCAGCTCACCAAAACAGGAATTATCCTACGAGCAGTACTTC
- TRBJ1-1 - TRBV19 CASSIASLRTVTEAFF TGTGCCAGTAGTATAGCGTCCCTCAGGACAGTCACTGAAGCTTTCTTT
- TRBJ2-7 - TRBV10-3 CAISAIQDTYEQYF TGTGCCATCAGTGCGATACAGGATACCTACGAGCAGTACTTC
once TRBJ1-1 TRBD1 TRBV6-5 CASSPGRGVTEAFF TGTGCCAGCAGTCCAGGCAGGGGGGTCACTGAAGCTTTCTTT
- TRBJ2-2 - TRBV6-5 CASSTILAPTGELFF TGTGCCAGCAGTACCATTCTAGCGCCCACCGGGGAGCTGTTTTTT
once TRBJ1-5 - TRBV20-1 CSASSPLGSRNQPQHF TGCAGTGCTAGTTCCCCCTTGGGCAGCCGCAATCAGCCCCAGCATTTT
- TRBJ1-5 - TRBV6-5 CASSPSGGAQPQHF TGTGCCAGCAGCCCAAGCGGGGGGGCTCAGCCCCAGCATTTT
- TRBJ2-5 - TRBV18 CASSPGQQETQYF TGTGCCAGCTCACCCGGACAGCAAGAGACCCAGTACTTC
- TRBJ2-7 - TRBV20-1 CSAGAPDEQYF TGCAGTGCGGGGGCCCCGGACGAGCAGTACTTC
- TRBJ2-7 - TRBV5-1 CASSLRAGSDEQYF TGCGCCAGCAGCTTGAGGGCAGGGTCGGACGAGCAGTACTTC
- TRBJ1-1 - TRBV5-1 CASSLTEGRGTTEAFF TGCGCCAGCAGCTTGACAGAGGGACGGGGGACCACTGAAGCTTTCTTT
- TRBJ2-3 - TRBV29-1 CSVEYSSTDTQYF TGCAGCGTTGAATACTCTTCCACAGATACGCAGTATTTT
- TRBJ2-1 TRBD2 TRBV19 CASSIGLAGSEQFF TGTGCCAGTAGTATCGGACTAGCGGGATCTGAGCAGTTCTTC
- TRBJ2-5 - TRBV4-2 CASSQDGKLALLQETQYF TGTGCCAGCAGCCAAGATGGGAAACTAGCCCTACTCCAAGAGACCCAGTACTTC
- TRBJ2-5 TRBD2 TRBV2 CASSGVSGRPWETQYF TGTGCCAGCAGTGGTGTTAGCGGGAGGCCATGGGAGACCCAGTACTTC
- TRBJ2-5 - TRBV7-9 CASSLYGQGLIGETQYF TGTGCCAGCAGCTTATACGGGCAGGGGTTAATTGGAGAGACCCAGTACTTC